The rows below give T cell receptor beta chains drawn from one sample of a study of CD8 T cells in Susac syndrome. Each CDR3 protein is one row after TCRdb ran MiXCR on the immunoSEQ multiplex PCR reads. The data show about 180,000 distinct CDR3 sequences, just under 95% seen once. Source material: CD4+ T cells from PBMCs. Source of these receptors: a human donor with Susac syndrome. Each CDR3 is given with its conserved first and last residue. Size is omitted from some rows. Given values are once, few, many or a class for expanded clones.

clone_size: .; cdr3_length: 14; v_call: TRBV7-2; j_call: TRBJ2-7; cdr3_aa: CASSIQFSSYEQYF
clone_size: .; cdr3_length: 15; v_call: TRBV3-1; j_call: TRBJ1-4; cdr3_aa: CASKFRGATNEKLFF
clone_size: .; cdr3_length: 14; v_call: TRBV20-1; j_call: TRBJ1-1; cdr3_aa: CSAQRGDLNTEAFF
clone_size: .; cdr3_length: 14; v_call: TRBV30; j_call: TRBJ1-2; cdr3_aa: CAWSMDSLFYGYTF
clone_size: .; cdr3_length: 14; v_call: TRBV7-6; j_call: TRBJ1-5; cdr3_aa: CASSPGLENQPQHF
clone_size: .; cdr3_length: 14; v_call: TRBV27; j_call: TRBJ1-5; cdr3_aa: CASSGKISNQPQHF
clone_size: .; cdr3_length: 14; v_call: TRBV18; j_call: TRBJ1-1; cdr3_aa: CASSPGGVNTEAFF
clone_size: .; cdr3_length: 14; v_call: TRBV28; j_call: TRBJ2-7; cdr3_aa: CASSSGTPPNEQYF
clone_size: .; cdr3_length: 15; v_call: TRBV18; j_call: TRBJ1-5; cdr3_aa: CASSPEAAHFSAQHF
clone_size: .; cdr3_length: 13; v_call: TRBV19; j_call: TRBJ2-1; cdr3_aa: CASSLPDQNEQFF
clone_size: .; cdr3_length: 15; v_call: TRBV3-1; j_call: TRBJ1-5; cdr3_aa: CASSQGEFSNQPQHF
clone_size: few; cdr3_length: 14; v_call: TRBV27; j_call: TRBJ2-1; cdr3_aa: CASSLAALYNEQFF